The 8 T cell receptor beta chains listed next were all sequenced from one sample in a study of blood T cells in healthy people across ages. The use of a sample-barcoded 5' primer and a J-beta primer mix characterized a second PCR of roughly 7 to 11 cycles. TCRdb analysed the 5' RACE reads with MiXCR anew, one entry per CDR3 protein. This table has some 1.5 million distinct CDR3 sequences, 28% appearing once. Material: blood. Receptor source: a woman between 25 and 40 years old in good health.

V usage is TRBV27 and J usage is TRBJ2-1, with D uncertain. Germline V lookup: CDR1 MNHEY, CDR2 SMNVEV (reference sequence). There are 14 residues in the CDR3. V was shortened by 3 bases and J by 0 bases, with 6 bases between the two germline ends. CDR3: CASSLMSSYNEQFF. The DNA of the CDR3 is TGTGCCAGCAGTTTGATGAGCTCCTACAATGAGCAGTTCTTC.

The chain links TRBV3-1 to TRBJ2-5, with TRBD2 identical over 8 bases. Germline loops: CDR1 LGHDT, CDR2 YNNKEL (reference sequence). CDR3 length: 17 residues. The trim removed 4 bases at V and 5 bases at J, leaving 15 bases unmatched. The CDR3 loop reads CASSRTPRGVPGETQYF. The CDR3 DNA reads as TGTGCCAGCAGCCGCACGCCGCGGGGGGTTCCGGGGGAGACCCAGTACTTC.

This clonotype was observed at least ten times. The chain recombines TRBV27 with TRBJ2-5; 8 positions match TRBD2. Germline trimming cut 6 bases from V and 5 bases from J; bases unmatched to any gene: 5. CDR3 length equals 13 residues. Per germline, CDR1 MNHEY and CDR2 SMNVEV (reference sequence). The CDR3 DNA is TGTGCCAGCAGGAGGAGCGGGAGTGAGACCCAGTACTTC. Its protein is CASRRSGSETQYF.

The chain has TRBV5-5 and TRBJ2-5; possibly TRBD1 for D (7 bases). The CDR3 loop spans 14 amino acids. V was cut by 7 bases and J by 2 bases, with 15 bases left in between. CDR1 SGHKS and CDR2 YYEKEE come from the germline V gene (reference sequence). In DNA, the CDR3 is TGTGCCAGCGGCCGGGGGACAGTGCAAGAGACCCAGTACTTC. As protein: CASGRGTVQETQYF.

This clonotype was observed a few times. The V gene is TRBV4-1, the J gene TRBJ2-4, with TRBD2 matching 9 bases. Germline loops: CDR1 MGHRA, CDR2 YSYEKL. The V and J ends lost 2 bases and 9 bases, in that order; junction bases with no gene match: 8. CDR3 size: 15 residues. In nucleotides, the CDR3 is TGCGCCAGCAGCCAAACTAGCGGGCGCGGCGGCATTCAGTACTTC. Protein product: CASSQTSGRGGIQYF.

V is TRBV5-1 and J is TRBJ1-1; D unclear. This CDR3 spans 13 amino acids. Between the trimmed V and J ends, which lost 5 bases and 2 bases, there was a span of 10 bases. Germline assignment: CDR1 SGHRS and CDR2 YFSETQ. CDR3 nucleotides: TGCGCCAGCAGAGAGGACCCAAACACTGAAGCTTTCTTT. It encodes CASREDPNTEAFF.

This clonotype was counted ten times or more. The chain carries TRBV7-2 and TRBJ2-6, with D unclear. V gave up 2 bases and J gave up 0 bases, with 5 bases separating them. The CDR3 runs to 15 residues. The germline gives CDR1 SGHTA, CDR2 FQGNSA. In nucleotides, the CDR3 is TGTGCCAGCAGCTTACACCTCTCTGGGGCCAACGTCCTGACTTTC. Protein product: CASSLHLSGANVLTF.

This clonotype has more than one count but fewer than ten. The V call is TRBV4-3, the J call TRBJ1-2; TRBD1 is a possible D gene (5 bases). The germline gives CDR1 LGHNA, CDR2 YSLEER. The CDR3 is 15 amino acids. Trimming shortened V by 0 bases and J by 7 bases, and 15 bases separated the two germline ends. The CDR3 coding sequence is TGCGCCAGCAGCCAAGAACCAGAGCCCGGGGGTGGCTACACCTTC. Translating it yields CASSQEPEPGGGYTF.